Presented here are 13 T cell receptor beta chains from one specimen sequenced in a study of blood T cells in healthy people across ages. Primed by a sample-barcoded 5' primer and a J-beta primer mix, a second PCR proceeded for 7 to 11 cycles. From the 5' RACE reads, TCRdb called clonotypes with MiXCR, one entry per CDR3 protein. The sample lists under 2,000,000 distinct CDR3 sequences, roughly 52% occurring once. The sequenced sample consisted of blood. The source of these receptors is a woman aged 40 to 50 in good health.

V and J are TRBV7-2 and TRBJ1-2; D gene ambiguous. The CDR3 extends over 15 amino acids. V was cut by 5 bases and J by 0 bases, with 13 bases left in between. Germline CDR1 is SGHTA and CDR2 is FQGNSA. The DNA for the CDR3 is TGTGCCAGCAGCCCTCCGGGGTCTCCTAACTATGGCTACACCTTC. Its translation is CASSPPGSPNYGYTF.

The chain is built from TRBV6-5 and TRBJ1-2; D is undetermined. Germline V gives CDR1 MNHEY, CDR2 SVGAGI. The CDR3 sequence is 14 residues long. V was cut by 7 bases and J by 2 bases, with 14 bases left in between. CDR3 residues: CASTVGRRNYGYTF. The CDR3 DNA sequence: TGTGCCAGCACAGTCGGGCGCAGGAACTATGGCTACACCTTC.

The rearrangement joins TRBV6-5 to TRBJ1-6; 11 bases align to TRBD1. The CDR3 length is 14 residues. With V trimmed by 6 bases and J by 10 bases, 5 bases remained unmatched. In germline, CDR1 is MNHEY, CDR2 SVGAGI. CDR3 residues: CASRGTGGPSPLHF. CDR3 DNA: TGTGCCAGCAGGGGGACAGGGGGTCCCTCACCCCTCCACTTT.

There are a few counts of this clonotype. V gene TRBV5-1 combines with J gene TRBJ2-4, with TRBD2 matching 9 bases. The CDR3 has 18 amino acids. The trim removed 4 bases at V and 0 bases at J, leaving 11 bases unmatched. Germline CDR1 is SGHRS and CDR2 is YFSETQ. CDR3 coding DNA: TGCGCCAGCAGCCCAATAGCGGGAGAACCCTTAGCCAAAAACATTCAGTACTTC. It codes for CASSPIAGEPLAKNIQYF.

The genes are TRBV7-8 and TRBJ2-2; D not resolved. The V gene's germline CDR1 is SGHVS and CDR2 FQNEAQ. Trimming removed 5 bases from V and 1 base from J, with 8 bases in between. CDR3 length: 14 residues. CDR3 sequence reads: CASSPVWNTGELFF. CDR3 in DNA: TGTGCCAGCAGCCCCGTGTGGAACACCGGGGAGCTGTTTTTT.

This clonotype has just one count. The chain carries TRBV7-9 and TRBJ2-2; D tentatively reads TRBD1 or TRBD2 (5 bases each). Trimming shortened V by 3 bases and J by 6 bases, and 11 bases separated the two germline ends. Germline-derived CDR1 and CDR2 are SEHNR and FQNEAQ (reference sequence). The CDR3 is made up of 14 amino acids. The DNA of the CDR3 is TGTGCCAGCAGCTTCGGGACGAATCCCGGGGAGCTGTTTTTT. It yields the protein CASSFGTNPGELFF.

This chain links TRBV14 with TRBJ2-5, with D unclear. CDR1 and CDR2 from the germline V gene are SGHDN and FVKESK. The CDR3 sequence is 17 residues long. The ends were cut back, 0 bases at V and 5 bases at J, with 19 bases in the middle. The CDR3 region has the DNA TGTGCCAGCAGCCAAGATCTAGGCCTAGATGGAACGGAGACCCAGTACTTC. Translated: CASSQDLGLDGTETQYF.

For this clonotype: One end of the junction fails to match germline, which may point to a read error. This chain links TRBV7-2 with TRBJ1-6; no definite D call. Germline assignment: CDR1 SGHTA and CDR2 FQGNSA. The length of the CDR3 is 13 residues. CDR3 DNA: TGTGCCAGCGGCTTTATGGAGAATTCACCCCTCCACTTT. As protein: CASGFMENSPLHF.

This clonotype was detected a few times. The chain has TRBV12-3 or TRBV12-4 and TRBJ2-5; D may match TRBD1 or TRBD2 (5 bases each). V was cut by 2 bases and J by 5 bases, with 12 bases left in between. CDR3 size: 14 residues. The CDR3 loop is CASSLHTGGETQYF. CDR3 nucleotide sequence: TGTGCCAGCAGTTTACACACAGGCGGGGAGACCCAGTACTTC.

This clonotype was found a few times. The chain joins TRBV2 to TRBJ1-1; D perhaps matches TRBD1 (6 bases). V was cut by 7 bases and J by 1 base, with 13 bases left in between. The V gene's germline CDR1 is SNHLY and CDR2 FYNNEI. The CDR3 loop spans 14 amino acids. The CDR3 is CASTLQGGNTEAFF. The CDR3 DNA reads as TGTGCCAGCACTCTCCAAGGGGGGAACACTGAAGCTTTCTTT.

V and J are TRBV13 and TRBJ1-2, with TRBD1 matching 7 bases. Germline trimming cut 4 bases from V and 5 bases from J; bases unmatched to any gene: 19. The CDR3 runs to 18 residues. Germline CDR1 and CDR2: PRHDT and FYEKMQ (reference sequence). CDR3 DNA: TGTGCCAGCAGCTCCCGGCAGGACAGGCCAGGTGGTTCTTATGGCTACACCTTC. This sequence encodes CASSSRQDRPGGSYGYTF.

The chain uses TRBV11-2 and TRBJ2-5, with TRBD1 matching 7 bases. Germline CDR1 reads SGHAT; CDR2 reads FQNNGV. V lost 5 bases, J lost 2 bases, and 8 bases stayed unmatched. The CDR3 is 15 amino acids. CDR3 region: CASSASGTDQETQYF. CDR3 bases: TGTGCCAGCAGCGCCTCCGGGACAGATCAAGAGACCCAGTACTTC.

This clonotype has more than one count but fewer than ten. This sequence joins TRBV20-1 and TRBJ1-5; 10 positions agree with TRBD1. The CDR3 has 15 amino acids. Looked up from germline, CDR1 is DFQATT and CDR2 is SNEGSKA (reference sequence). Losses at the gene ends were 0 bases for V and 3 bases for J; bases not matched to a gene: 2. The CDR3 DNA reads as TGCAGTGCTAGAGAGGGACAGGGGAACAATCAGCCCCAGCATTTT. Translating gives CSAREGQGNNQPQHF.